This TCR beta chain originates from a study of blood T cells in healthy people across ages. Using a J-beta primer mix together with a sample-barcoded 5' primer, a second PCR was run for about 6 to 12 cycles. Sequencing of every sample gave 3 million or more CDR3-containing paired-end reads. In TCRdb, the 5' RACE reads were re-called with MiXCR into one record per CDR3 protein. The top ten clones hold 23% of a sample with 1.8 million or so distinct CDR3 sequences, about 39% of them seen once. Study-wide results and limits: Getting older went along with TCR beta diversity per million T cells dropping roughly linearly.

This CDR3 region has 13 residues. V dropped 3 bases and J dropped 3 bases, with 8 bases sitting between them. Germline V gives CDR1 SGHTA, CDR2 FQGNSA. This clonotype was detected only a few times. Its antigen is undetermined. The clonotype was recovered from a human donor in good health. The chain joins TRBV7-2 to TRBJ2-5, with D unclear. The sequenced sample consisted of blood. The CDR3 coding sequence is TGTGCCAGCAGCTTTGGAGACAAAGAGACCCAGTACTTC. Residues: CASSFGDKETQYF.